The 24 T cell receptor beta chains listed next were all sequenced from one sample in a study of cytomegalovirus exposure and HLA in healthy donors. Repertoires were generated with immunoSEQ multiplex PCR, while TCRdb's copy carries only in-frame clones and drops some. Among about 60,000 clones listed, 93% were seen once. The sequencing input was PBMCs. Receptors originate from a woman between 18 and 29 years old in good health and CMV-seronegative.

The chain couples TRBV4-2 to TRBJ2-6; 11 nucleotides align to TRBD2. This CDR3 has 19 residues. J gave up 2 bases and V 0 bases, and 6 bases lay outside the gene matches. In germline, CDR1 is LGHNA, CDR2 YNFKEQ. The CDR3 sequence is CASSQERLAGGTGANVLTF. The CDR3, as DNA: TGTGCCAGCAGCCAAGAGCGGCTAGCGGGGGGCACTGGGGCCAACGTCCTGACTTTC.

The chain links TRBV13 to TRBJ2-4, with D tentatively TRBD2 (6 bases). This CDR3 has 18 amino acids. The ends were cut back, 4 bases at V and 8 bases at J, with 27 bases in the middle. Germline-derived CDR1 and CDR2 are PRHDT and FYEKMQ (reference sequence). CDR3 amino acids: CASSSVQAGLTYQDIQYF. In nucleotides, the CDR3 is TGTGCCAGCAGCTCCGTCCAAGCCGGACTAACTTATCAGGACATTCAGTACTTC.

The chain links TRBV19 to TRBJ2-1; the match to TRBD2 covers 8 bases. Trimming removed 6 bases from V and 4 bases from J; junction bases left unmatched: 8. The CDR3 totals 15 residues. CDR1 is LNHDA, CDR2 SQIVND, per germline (reference sequence). The CDR3 sequence is CASSSRGGRYNEQFF. CDR3 DNA: TGTGCCAGTAGCTCCCGGGGGGGCCGGTACAATGAGCAGTTCTTC.

The V and J genes are TRBV6-1 and TRBJ2-4; D remains unclear. The CDR3 covers 12 residues. The V gene's germline CDR1 is MNHNS and CDR2 SASEGT. V shed 1 base and J shed 6 bases, with 4 bases lying between them. The CDR3 DNA reads TGTGCCAGCAGTGAAGTCGGAAACATTCAGTACTTC. Its protein product is CASSEVGNIQYF.

This rearrangement joins TRBV2 to TRBJ1-1; D uncertain. The V and J ends lost 6 bases and 3 bases respectively, with 14 bases between them. Germline V gives CDR1 SNHLY, CDR2 FYNNEI. CDR3 length: 14 residues. Written as DNA, the CDR3 is TGTGCCAGCAGACGGCTCTTAGGAGACACTGAAGCTTTCTTT. Its translation is CASRRLLGDTEAFF. The entire variable domain, with the rest obtained from reference TRBV2 and TRBJ1-1, is as follows: EPEVTQTPSHQVTQMGQEVILRCVPISNHLYFYWYRQILGQKVEFLVSFYNNEISEKSEIFDDQFSVERPDGSNFTLKIRSTKLEDSAMYFCASRRLLGDTEAFFGQGTRLTVV.

The rearrangement uses TRBV25-1 and TRBJ2-2; D gene ambiguous. V was shortened by 1 base and J by 1 base, with 7 bases between the two germline ends. From germline, CDR1 is MGHDK and CDR2 SYGVNS. The CDR3 is 15 residues long. CDR3 bases: TGTGCCAGCAGTGAATCCCAGGTGAACACCGGGGAGCTGTTTTTT. This gives the protein CASSESQVNTGELFF.

The chain is built from TRBV5-1 and TRBJ1-1; possible D gene TRBD1, 6 bases. With 0 bases removed from V and 7 bases from J, the gap between germline ends came to 13 bases. The CDR3 covers 14 residues. Germline assignment: CDR1 SGHRS and CDR2 YFSETQ. This chain's CDR3 is CASSLGSGGGEAFF. CDR3 DNA sequence: TGCGCCAGCAGCTTGGGTTCGGGGGGCGGTGAAGCTTTCTTT.

The chain links TRBV30 to TRBJ1-1; D possibly corresponds to TRBD1 (5 bases). V lost 3 bases, J lost 1 base, and 9 bases lay in between. The germline V gene encodes CDR1 GTSNPN and CDR2 SVGIG (reference sequence). CDR3 size: 13 residues. CDR3 DNA: TGTGCCTGGAGGGACAACACGAACACTGAAGCTTTCTTT. It encodes CAWRDNTNTEAFF. The complete variable domain, with remaining parts taken from reference TRBV30 and TRBJ1-1, reads SQTIHQWPATLVQPVGSPLSLECTVEGTSNPNLYWYRQAAGRGLQLLFYSVGIGQISSEVPQNLSASRPQDRQFILSSKKLLLSDSGFYLCAWRDNTNTEAFFGQGTRLTVV.

V and J are TRBV5-4 and TRBJ2-2, with TRBD1 matching 9 bases. The CDR3 has 16 residues. The junction had 8 bases not matched to a gene; V was cut back by 3 bases and J by 5 bases. The germline V gene has CDR1 SGHNT and CDR2 YYREEE (reference sequence). CDR3 nucleotides: TGTGCCAGCAGCTCTCGGCGACAGGGGGGAACCGGGGAGCTGTTTTTT. Translation gives CASSSRRQGGTGELFF.

This rearrangement joins TRBV19 to TRBJ1-5; 9 bases line up with TRBD1. Per germline, CDR1 LNHDA and CDR2 SQIVND (reference sequence). Trimming removed 3 bases from V and 10 bases from J; junction bases left unmatched: 10. The CDR3 runs 15 residues. The CDR3 DNA reads as TGTGCCAGTAGTATTATGGGACAGGGTATGATACCCCAGCATTTT. Amino acids: CASSIMGQGMIPQHF.

This clone was recorded once. The chain recombines TRBV6-5 with TRBJ2-1; perhaps TRBD2 as D (6 bases). CDR1 MNHEY and CDR2 SVGAGI come from the germline V gene. The CDR3 contains 15 residues. With 2 bases removed from V and 8 bases from J, the gap between germline ends came to 16 bases. This CDR3 reads CASSYGASADYEQFF. DNA for the CDR3: TGTGCCAGCAGTTACGGGGCTAGCGCGGATTATGAGCAGTTCTTC.

This clone has a single count. This sequence joins TRBV7-8 and TRBJ2-3; possibly TRBD1 for D (6 bases). Germline values: CDR1 SGHVS, CDR2 FQNEAQ. Trimming pared 5 bases from V and 0 bases from J, leaving 12 bases between. CDR3 length: 15 amino acids. CDR3 in amino acids: CASSRERGSTDTQYF. CDR3 nucleotides: TGTGCCAGCAGCCGTGAGAGGGGGAGCACAGATACGCAGTATTTT.

The chain recombines TRBV11-3 with TRBJ1-1, with TRBD1 as a possible D gene (5 bases). Trimming removed 0 bases from V and 4 bases from J, with 15 bases in between. CDR1 is SGHNT and CDR2 is YENEEA in the germline V gene. There are 16 residues in the CDR3. The CDR3: CASSLEGVSPSTEAFF. The CDR3 DNA reads TGTGCCAGCAGCTTAGAAGGGGTATCGCCCAGCACTGAAGCTTTCTTT.

V is TRBV6-5 and J is TRBJ2-1, with D perhaps matching TRBD2 (7 bases). V dropped 0 bases and J dropped 9 bases, with 12 bases sitting between them. This CDR3 is 14 amino acids long. Germline lookup yields CDR1 MNHEY and CDR2 SVGAGI. CDR3 loop: CASSYSMGGPEQFF. The CDR3 bases are TGTGCCAGCAGTTACTCGATGGGGGGGCCTGAGCAGTTCTTC.

This clone was observed once. The chain combines TRBV5-1 with TRBJ1-2; 7 nucleotides match TRBD1. Germline-derived CDR1 and CDR2 are SGHRS and YFSETQ. The CDR3 length is 15 residues. The trim removed 0 bases at V and 2 bases at J, leaving 4 bases unmatched. The CDR3 DNA is TGCGCCAGCAGCTTGGGGCTACAGGGGAACTATGGCTACACCTTC. Protein sequence: CASSLGLQGNYGYTF.

This rearrangement joins TRBV28 to TRBJ2-1; D gene uncertain. With 6 bases removed from V and 6 bases from J, the gap between germline ends came to 9 bases. The CDR3 covers 12 residues. The germline V gene encodes CDR1 MDHEN and CDR2 SYDVKM. The CDR3 loop reads CASSRQGNEQFF. In DNA, the CDR3 is TGTGCCAGCAGCAGGCAAGGCAATGAGCAGTTCTTC.

This clone was counted a single time. J is TRBJ1-2 and V is TRBV11-2, with D tentatively TRBD1 (5 bases). CDR1 and CDR2 from the germline V gene are SGHAT and FQNNGV. Trimming removed 3 bases at V and 4 bases at J, with 9 bases between. The CDR3 covers 13 residues. The CDR3 DNA reads TGTGCCAGCAGCTTGGGGGGAGGCTATGGCTACACCTTC. It codes for CASSLGGGYGYTF.

This clone was seen more than once but under ten times. The gene calls are TRBV6-1 and TRBJ1-3; tentative D call: TRBD1 (5 bases). The CDR3 is 14 residues long. Germline CDR1 MNHNS, CDR2 SASEGT. V was trimmed by 4 bases and J by 0 bases, leaving 7 bases between them. CDR3 in amino acids: CASSGDFSGNTIYF. In DNA form, the CDR3 reads TGTGCCAGCAGTGGGGACTTCTCTGGAAACACCATATATTTT.

The CDR3 DNA follows: TGTGCCACCACCGCCGGGGGATCTATCCAAGAGACCCAGTACTTC. It translates to CATTAGGSIQETQYF. This chain joins TRBV10-3 and TRBJ2-5; tentatively, D is TRBD2 (6 bases). Germline values: CDR1 ENHRY, CDR2 SYGVKD. CDR3 length equals 15 residues. The V and J ends lost 10 bases and 1 base respectively, with 19 bases between them.

The chain is built from TRBV27 and TRBJ2-7; tentatively, D is TRBD2 (5 bases). Germline V gives CDR1 MNHEY, CDR2 SMNVEV (reference sequence). Between the trimmed V and J ends, which lost 6 bases and 4 bases, there was a span of 13 bases. The CDR3 loop spans 13 amino acids. The CDR3 loop is CASRRAGSYEQYV. The CDR3 nucleotides read TGTGCCAGCAGGCGGGCAGGTTCTTACGAGCAGTACGTC.

This clone was recorded once. The chain couples TRBV7-6 to TRBJ2-1; D may be TRBD1 (6 bases). This CDR3 region has 14 residues. Germline lookup yields CDR1 SGHVS and CDR2 FNYEAQ. V was cut by 1 base and J by 10 bases, with 14 bases left in between. The CDR3 sequence: CASSLERTGREQFF. The CDR3, as DNA: TGTGCCAGCAGCTTAGAAAGAACAGGGCGAGAGCAGTTCTTC.

J is TRBJ1-1 and V is TRBV19, with unresolved D. In germline, CDR1 is LNHDA, CDR2 SQIVND (reference sequence). V was clipped by 7 bases and J by 4 bases, with 13 bases between them. The CDR3 is made up of 13 amino acids. The CDR3 nucleotides are TGTGCCAGTATGTCCGGGGTTAGCACTGAAGCTTTCTTT. It is translated as CASMSGVSTEAFF.

The V gene is TRBV28, the J gene TRBJ2-3; D call uncertain. V lost 2 bases and J lost 4, with 7 bases in between. Per the germline V gene, CDR1 is MDHEN and CDR2 is SYDVKM. The CDR3 has 13 amino acids. The CDR3 protein is CASSLINPDTQYF. The CDR3 DNA reads as TGTGCCAGCAGTTTAATTAATCCAGATACGCAGTATTTT.

The rearrangement uses TRBV25-1 and TRBJ2-2; 9 bases line up with TRBD2. The CDR3 sequence is 17 residues long. Trimming cost V 1 base and J 2 bases; bases outside gene matches: 5. Germline V gene data show CDR1 as MGHDK and CDR2 as SYGVNS. The CDR3: CASSEFGLAPNTGELFF. CDR3 sequence (DNA): TGTGCCAGCAGTGAATTTGGACTAGCGCCCAACACCGGGGAGCTGTTTTTT. The full variable domain, in which reference TRBV25-1 and TRBJ2-2 provide the parts outside the CDR3, is EADIYQTPRYLVIGTGKKITLECSQTMGHDKMYWYQQDPGMELHLIHYSYGVNSTEKGDLSSESTVSRIRTEHFPLTLESARPSHTSQYLCASSEFGLAPNTGELFFGEGSRLTVL.